The 29 T cell receptor beta chains below come from one sample, sequenced in a study of T cell changes during pregnancy in multiple sclerosis. Some clones are missing from TCRdb's copy, which holds only in-frame ones; the method was immunoSEQ multiplex PCR. This sample has 25,000 to 30,000 clones; over 75% occur once, and the top ten carry roughly 8.5%. The sequences come from CD8+ T cells from peripheral blood mononuclear cells, collected after pregnancy. The source is a female donor with multiple sclerosis, enrolled in a pregnancy study.

The rearrangement joins TRBV7-3 to TRBJ1-1, with D unresolved. The CDR3 has 12 amino acids. The V gene's germline CDR1 is SGHTA and CDR2 FQGTGA. Trimming removed 5 bases at V and 3 bases at J, with 7 bases between. DNA for the CDR3: TGTGCCAGCAGCCCTAAATACACTGAAGCTTTCTTT. It is translated as CASSPKYTEAFF.

This rearrangement joins TRBV12-5 to TRBJ2-1; TRBD2 matches 7 bases. CDR1 is LGHNT, CDR2 FRNRAP, per germline. The junction had 14 bases not matched to a gene; V was cut back by 5 bases and J by 4 bases. CDR3 length equals 17 residues. The CDR3 sequence is CASGGLGVGGEYNEQFF. CDR3 DNA sequence: TGTGCTAGTGGTGGTTTGGGGGTGGGGGGGGAATACAATGAGCAGTTCTTC. The full variable domain, rest sourced from reference TRBV12-5 and TRBJ2-1, is DARVTQTPRHKVTEMGQEVTMRCQPILGHNTVFWYRQTMMQGLELLAYFRNRAPLDDSGMPKDRFSAEMPDATLATLKIQPSEPRDSAVYFCASGGLGVGGEYNEQFFGPGTRLTVL.

V is TRBV6-5 and J is TRBJ2-7; D is unresolved. Germline lookup yields CDR1 MNHEY and CDR2 SVGAGI. V lost 4 bases, J lost 6 bases, and 10 bases lay in between. The CDR3 extends over 12 amino acids. CDR3 nucleotide sequence: TGTGCCAGCAGTTTTCCCCCCTCCGAGCAGTACTTC. Its protein is CASSFPPSEQYF.

This clone was recorded once. The CDR3 DNA sequence: TGTGCCAGCAGACCCGGGACAGGGGGCTTGACAGATACGCAGTATTTT. It translates to CASRPGTGGLTDTQYF. The V call is TRBV28, the J call TRBJ2-3, with 12 bases lining up with TRBD1. The J segment lost 3 bases and the V segment lost 6 bases, leaving 7 bases of the junction unmatched. The CDR3 sequence is 16 residues long. CDR1 and CDR2 from the germline V gene are MDHEN and SYDVKM.

The rearrangement links TRBV9 to TRBJ1-3; D unresolved. CDR1 SGDLS and CDR2 YYNGEE come from the germline V gene. V was cut by 4 bases and J by 0 bases, with 5 bases left in between. This CDR3 is built from 13 residues. In nucleotides, the CDR3 is TGTGCCAGCAGCTACATCTCTGGAAACACCATATATTTT. Residues: CASSYISGNTIYF.

This clone was observed once. The chain couples TRBV5-6 to TRBJ1-5; TRBD1 might be the D (5 bases). CDR1 is SGHDT, CDR2 YYEEEE, per germline. The CDR3 contains 19 residues. With 0 bases removed from V and 4 bases from J, the gap between germline ends came to 23 bases. The CDR3, as DNA: TGTGCCAGCAGCTTGGCCAAGTTGGGGCAGGGTGAAGGGAATCAGCCCCAGCATTTT. Amino acid sequence: CASSLAKLGQGEGNQPQHF. Supplemented by reference TRBV5-6 and TRBJ1-5, the full variable domain reads DAGVTQSPTHLIKTRGQQVTLRCSPKSGHDTVSWYQQALGQGPQFIFQYYEEEERQRGNFPDRFSGHQFPNYSSELNVNALLLGDSALYLCASSLAKLGQGEGNQPQHFGDGTRLSIL.

V gene TRBV4-1 combines with J gene TRBJ2-2; TRBD1 matches at 9 bases. This CDR3 contains 17 residues. The V gene end was trimmed by 0 bases and the J gene end by 2 bases; junction bases not matched to a gene: 4. The germline V gene encodes CDR1 MGHRA and CDR2 YSYEKL. The CDR3 sequence is CASSQEGTGLNTGELFF. CDR3 bases: TGCGCCAGCAGCCAAGAAGGGACAGGGCTAAACACCGGGGAGCTGTTTTTT.

V and J are TRBV9 and TRBJ2-1; possibly TRBD1 for D (5 bases). The CDR3 spans 15 residues. Between the trimmed V and J ends, which lost 4 bases and 4 bases, there was a span of 15 bases. Germline V gene lookup returns CDR1 SGDLS and CDR2 YYNGEE. The CDR3 sequence: CASSPFGAEYNEQFF. CDR3 bases: TGTGCCAGCAGCCCTTTTGGGGCTGAATACAATGAGCAGTTCTTC.

As concerns this clone: Relative to the germline gene, one junction end is altered; a read error may explain this. This sequence joins TRBV2 and TRBJ2-7; possibly TRBD1 for D (6 bases). There are 15 residues in the CDR3. The germline V gene has CDR1 SNHLY and CDR2 FYNNEI. The CDR3, as DNA: TGCGCCAGCAGTGAGTCCCCGGACAGCTCCTACGAGCAGTACTTC. Protein: CASSESPDSSYEQYF.

The chain joins TRBV5-6 to TRBJ2-1, with 8 bases aligning to TRBD1. Per germline, CDR1 SGHDT and CDR2 YYEEEE. J was trimmed by 7 bases and V by 4 bases; bases with no gene match: 10. The CDR3 spans 15 residues. The CDR3 coding sequence is TGTGCCAGCAGCCTTCCTTGGACAGGGAAAAATGAGCAGTTCTTC. The encoded protein is CASSLPWTGKNEQFF.

This clone was seen only once. The V gene is TRBV9, the J gene TRBJ2-7; TRBD1 matches 7 bases. Trimming cost V 4 bases and J 3 bases; bases outside gene matches: 4. This CDR3 is 13 amino acids long. Germline-derived CDR1 and CDR2 are SGDLS and YYNGEE. For the CDR3, the DNA is TGTGCCAGCAGCTTGGGGGACAGCTACGAGCAGTACTTC. Protein product: CASSLGDSYEQYF.

This clone was observed a few times. The chain employs TRBV4-1 and TRBJ1-6; no clear D gene. From germline, CDR1 is MGHRA and CDR2 YSYEKL. This CDR3 has 19 residues. V was clipped by 2 bases and J by 6 bases, with 23 bases between them. As DNA, the CDR3 is TGCGCCAGCAGCCAATATCTGTTTACCTTCGGGAACCTTAATTCACCCCTCCACTTT. Its translation: CASSQYLFTFGNLNSPLHF.

J is TRBJ2-7 and V is TRBV7-8, with D perhaps TRBD1 (6 bases). The germline CDR1 and CDR2 sequences are SGHVS and FQNEAQ. V gave up 8 bases and J gave up 0 bases, with 17 bases separating them. The CDR3 is 15 amino acids. The CDR3 DNA follows: TGTGCCAGCGGCGGCCCCGGGACACTCTCCTACGAGCAGTACTTC. This codes for CASGGPGTLSYEQYF.

DNA for the CDR3: TGTGCCAGCAGCCGACCGGGGGGCTACGAAGATACGCAGTATTTT. Amino acids: CASSRPGGYEDTQYF. The V call is TRBV7-9, the J call TRBJ2-3; D is perhaps TRBD2 (7 bases). This CDR3 has 15 amino acids. Germline V gene data show CDR1 as SEHNR and CDR2 as FQNEAQ (reference sequence). V was cut by 5 bases and J by 5 bases, with 17 bases left in between.

The chain recombines TRBV7-9 with TRBJ1-2; D unresolved. Per germline, CDR1 SEHNR and CDR2 FQNEAQ (reference sequence). V lost 3 bases and J 5 bases, leaving 13 bases between the germline ends. The CDR3 runs 14 residues. The CDR3 reads CASSFLGRGYGYTF. CDR3 bases: TGTGCCAGCAGCTTCTTAGGGAGAGGGTATGGCTACACCTTC.

The chain couples TRBV18 to TRBJ2-7; perhaps TRBD1 as D (5 bases). Germline CDR1 KGHSH, CDR2 LQKENI. The V gene lost 2 bases and the J gene lost 3 bases, with 14 bases spanning the gap. CDR3 length: 15 amino acids. The CDR3 DNA is TGTGCCAGCTCACCAGCATCCCAGCAGGGCTACGAGCAGTACTTC. Translation: CASSPASQQGYEQYF.

V and J are TRBV5-1 and TRBJ1-3, with TRBD1 matching over 10 bases. Germline V gene sequence: CDR1 SGHRS, CDR2 YFSETQ. Germline trimming cut 4 bases from V and 0 bases from J; bases unmatched to any gene: 1. The CDR3 is 15 amino acids. CDR3 DNA: TGCGCCAGCAGCGGGGACAGGGGCTCTGGAAACACCATATATTTT. This gives the protein CASSGDRGSGNTIYF.

V gene TRBV30 combines with J gene TRBJ2-4; D possibly corresponds to TRBD1 (5 bases). The CDR3 covers 14 residues. V lost 0 bases and J lost 7, with 13 bases in between. Germline loops: CDR1 GTSNPN, CDR2 SVGIG (reference sequence). The DNA for the CDR3 is TGTGCCTGGAGTGTAGGGGTCGGAATGAACATTCAGTACTTC. This encodes CAWSVGVGMNIQYF.

The CDR3 region has the DNA TGTGCCTGGAGTGCGGGTATAGCGGAACCCTACAATGAGCAGTTCTTC. It yields the protein CAWSAGIAEPYNEQFF. The rearrangement links TRBV30 to TRBJ2-1; D might be TRBD2 (6 bases). This CDR3 is built from 16 residues. The germline V gene has CDR1 GTSNPN and CDR2 SVGIG (reference sequence). The V and J ends lost 1 base and 2 bases respectively, with 15 bases between them.

The table lists this clone with a count of one. J is TRBJ2-1 and V is TRBV9, with TRBD2 as a possible D gene (6 bases). CDR1 is SGDLS and CDR2 is YYNGEE in the germline V gene. V was shortened by 0 bases and J by 8 bases, with 21 bases between the two germline ends. This CDR3 is 17 amino acids long. CDR3 nucleotide sequence: TGTGCCAGCAGCGTAGGGGCTGTGGGGGGTAAATTATATGAGCAGTTCTTC. Amino acids: CASSVGAVGGKLYEQFF. Combining the CDR3 with reference TRBV9 and TRBJ2-1 gives the whole variable domain DSGVTQTPKHLITATGQRVTLRCSPRSGDLSVYWYQQSLDQGLQFLIQYYNGEERAKGNILERFSAQQFPDLHSELNLSSLELGDSALYFCASSVGAVGGKLYEQFFGPGTRLTVL.

The gene calls are TRBV5-1 and TRBJ2-1, with 8 nucleotides matching TRBD1. V dropped 0 bases and J dropped 7; count of bases not matched to a gene: 12. The CDR3 runs to 17 residues. Germline V gene sequence: CDR1 SGHRS, CDR2 YFSETQ. The CDR3 DNA follows: TGCGCCAGCAGCTTGGATCGCAGGGGGCCGTCCCATAATGAGCAGTTCTTC. Protein product: CASSLDRRGPSHNEQFF.

The chain carries TRBV4-2 and TRBJ2-7, with 12 bases lining up with TRBD2. CDR3 length: 15 amino acids. Trimming removed 0 bases from V and 4 bases from J; junction bases left unmatched: 1. In germline, CDR1 is LGHNA, CDR2 YNFKEQ. The DNA of the CDR3 is TGTGCCAGCAGCCAAGATCTAGCGGGGGGGTACGAGCAGTACTTC. Amino acids: CASSQDLAGGYEQYF.

CDR3 nucleotides: TGTGCCACCCAACAGGGGGCGTTATACAATGAGCAGTTCTTC. Translated: CATQQGALYNEQFF. This chain joins TRBV2 and TRBJ2-1; TRBD1 matches at 9 bases. This CDR3 has 14 amino acids. CDR1 is SNHLY and CDR2 is FYNNEI in the germline V gene. The trim removed 10 bases at V and 4 bases at J, leaving 8 bases unmatched.

The chain links TRBV7-2 to TRBJ1-3; D not certain. Germline CDR1 and CDR2: SGHTA and FQGNSA. This CDR3 comprises 12 residues. V lost 4 bases and J lost 4, with 5 bases in between. CDR3 residues: CASSSQGNTIYF. The CDR3 DNA reads TGTGCCAGCAGCTCTCAGGGAAACACCATATATTTT.

The chain combines TRBV5-6 with TRBJ2-1; a weak D match, TRBD2 (5 bases). The CDR3 extends over 13 amino acids. Trimming took 4 bases from V and 2 from J, leaving 7 bases between them. Germline V CDR1 and CDR2: SGHDT, YYEEEE. CDR3 nucleotide sequence: TGTGCCAGCAGCGCGAGGGCCTACAATGAGCAGTTCTTC. Translating it yields CASSARAYNEQFF.

This CDR3 is CASSAHPGGSVGDTQYF. CDR3 DNA sequence: TGTGCCAGCAGCGCCCACCCAGGGGGCTCGGTGGGAGATACGCAGTATTTT. The chain has TRBV9 and TRBJ2-3, with 8 bases fitting TRBD1. CDR1 is SGDLS, CDR2 YYNGEE, per germline. With V trimmed by 3 bases and J by 5 bases, 14 bases remained unmatched. CDR3 size: 17 residues.

This clone turned up a few times. The rearrangement uses TRBV5-1 and TRBJ1-6, with 7 bases matching TRBD1. CDR1 is SGHRS, CDR2 YFSETQ, per germline. The V segment lost 5 bases and the J segment 7 bases; nucleotides outside the gene matches: 12. The length of the CDR3 is 16 residues. The CDR3 sequence: CASRPTGQLMNSPLHF. CDR3 nucleotide sequence: TGCGCCAGCAGGCCTACGGGACAGCTAATGAATTCACCCCTCCACTTT.

The chain recombines TRBV4-2 with TRBJ1-1; D is unresolved. V lost 1 base to trimming and J lost 1 base, with 10 bases between them. Germline V CDR1 and CDR2: LGHNA, YNFKEQ. This CDR3 is built from 15 residues. This chain's CDR3 is CASSQVAFRNTEAFF. As DNA, the CDR3 is TGTGCCAGCAGCCAAGTTGCATTCAGGAACACTGAAGCTTTCTTT.

The V call is TRBV12-5, the J call TRBJ2-1; the D gene is possibly TRBD1 (5 bases). The CDR3 extends over 14 amino acids. Trimming removed 0 bases from V and 2 bases from J, with 5 bases in between. Germline CDR1 is LGHNT and CDR2 is FRNRAP. DNA of the CDR3: TGTGCTAGTGGTTTGGTAGGGGCCTACAATGAGCAGTTCTTC. Its translation is CASGLVGAYNEQFF.